The next 24 T cell receptor beta chains were all read from a single sample in a study of control samples from healthy donors and cancer patients. Libraries were prepared by immunoSEQ multiplex PCR; TCRdb keeps only in-frame clonotypes and omits some of them. Among roughly 130,000 clones, roughly nine tenths were seen once, and the ten largest hold about 9%. The sample taken for sequencing was blood. Receptors were obtained from a woman aged 30 to 39 in good health.

This chain uses TRBV28 with TRBJ2-2, with 13 bases aligning to TRBD2. This CDR3 region has 15 residues. Per germline, CDR1 MDHEN and CDR2 SYDVKM. V lost 9 bases, J lost 4 bases, and 5 bases stayed unmatched. CDR3 DNA: TGTGCCAGTACGACTAGCGGGAGGCCCACCGGGGAGCTGTTTTTT. Protein product: CASTTSGRPTGELFF.

The rearrangement links TRBV5-1 to TRBJ1-2; D is perhaps TRBD1 (6 bases). The CDR3 consists of 15 residues. Germline CDR1 SGHRS, CDR2 YFSETQ. V was cut by 0 bases and J by 8 bases, with 17 bases left in between. The CDR3 protein is CASSLGVGGIEGYTF. CDR3 in DNA: TGCGCCAGCAGCTTGGGCGTGGGGGGCATAGAAGGCTACACCTTC.

The chain joins TRBV2 to TRBJ2-5, with 10 nucleotides matching TRBD2. Germline V gives CDR1 SNHLY, CDR2 FYNNEI. With V trimmed by 2 bases and J by 9 bases, 9 bases remained unmatched. The CDR3 has 15 residues. CDR3 DNA sequence: TGTGCCAGCAGTGAATTGGCTAGCGGGAGCGTCGCCCAGTACTTC. Translation: CASSELASGSVAQYF.

The V and J genes are TRBV2 and TRBJ1-5; 11 bases are a match to TRBD1. The ends lost 6 bases at V and 3 bases at J; junction bases unmatched: 7. The CDR3 spans 16 residues. Germline CDR1 reads SNHLY; CDR2 reads FYNNEI. In DNA, the CDR3 is TGTGCCAGCAGGGGATGGACAGGGGGCGACAATCAGCCCCAGCATTTT. Amino acid sequence: CASRGWTGGDNQPQHF.

The V call is TRBV2, the J call TRBJ1-3, with 7 bases lining up with TRBD1. Germline V gives CDR1 SNHLY, CDR2 FYNNEI. V shed 6 bases, J shed 4 bases, and the junction held 9 bases outside the gene matches. This CDR3 region has 15 residues. Written as DNA, the CDR3 is TGTGCCAGCAGCGCTGACAGGGATGCAGGAAACACCATATATTTT. It yields the protein CASSADRDAGNTIYF.

The chain joins TRBV19 to TRBJ2-1, with 9 bases lining up with TRBD2. The V gene's germline CDR1 is LNHDA and CDR2 SQIVND (reference sequence). The CDR3 covers 15 residues. V trimming: 9 bases; J trimming: 7 bases; junction bases outside the gene matches: 13. The CDR3 bases are TGTGCCAGCTACTACTCAGCGGGAGGTCGGAATGAGCAGTTCTTC. It yields the protein CASYYSAGGRNEQFF.

The rearrangement links TRBV7-9 to TRBJ2-1; 9 bases align to TRBD1. From germline, CDR1 is SEHNR and CDR2 FQNEAQ (reference sequence). The CDR3 runs 15 residues. V lost 7 bases and J lost 2; bases outside the gene matches: 6. CDR3 sequence reads: CASTNGDRAYNEQFF. As DNA, the CDR3 is TGTGCCAGCACCAATGGGGACAGGGCCTACAATGAGCAGTTCTTC. The complete variable domain, with remaining parts taken from reference TRBV7-9 and TRBJ2-1, reads DTGVSQNPRHKITKRGQNVTFRCDPISEHNRLYWYRQTLGQGPEFLTYFQNEAQLEKSRLLSDRFSAERPKGSFSTLEIQRTEQGDSAMYLCASTNGDRAYNEQFFGPGTRLTVL.

V and J are TRBV12-3 or TRBV12-4 and TRBJ1-5, with D unclear. This CDR3 has 13 residues. Trimming removed 7 bases from V and 7 bases from J, with 14 bases in between. As DNA, the CDR3 is TGTGCCAGCACTCCCGGGTATGCGCAGCCCCAGCATTTT. It codes for CASTPGYAQPQHF.

J is TRBJ1-1 and V is TRBV3-1 (or the pseudogene TRBV3-2), with D possibly being TRBD1 (5 bases). CDR3 size: 16 residues. Trimming removed 6 bases from V and 0 bases from J, with 17 bases in between. Germline lookup yields CDR1 LGHDT and CDR2 YNNKEL (reference sequence). The CDR3 sequence is CASSRKDRGMNTEAFF. The CDR3 region has the DNA TGTGCCAGCAGTCGTAAGGATCGGGGCATGAACACTGAAGCTTTCTTT.

The chain couples TRBV9 to TRBJ2-5, with 8 bases lining up with TRBD2. With V trimmed by 3 bases and J by 2 bases, 9 bases remained unmatched. The CDR3 length is 16 residues. Germline V lookup: CDR1 SGDLS, CDR2 YYNGEE. CDR3 sequence: CASSATSGINQETQYF. The DNA of the CDR3 is TGTGCCAGCAGCGCAACTAGCGGAATAAATCAAGAGACCCAGTACTTC.

The J gene is TRBJ1-3, the V gene TRBV7-2; D not certain. Germline V gene data show CDR1 as SGHTA and CDR2 as FQGNSA. V lost 1 base and J lost 1, with 8 bases in between. This CDR3 contains 15 residues. The CDR3 DNA reads as TGTGCCAGCAGCTTAGGGCCGGTTTCTGGAAACACCATATATTTT. It codes for CASSLGPVSGNTIYF. Filled out from reference TRBV7-2 and TRBJ1-3, the complete variable domain reads GAGVSQSPSNKVTEKGKDVELRCDPISGHTALYWYRQSLGQGLEFLIYFQGNSAPDKSGLPSDRFSAERTGGSVSTLTIQRTQQEDSAVYLCASSLGPVSGNTIYFGEGSWLTVV.

The chain employs TRBV12-3 or TRBV12-4 and TRBJ1-1; D gene ambiguous. V was clipped by 6 bases and J by 5 bases, with 13 bases between them. The CDR3 totals 13 residues. The CDR3 sequence is CASSPFGGTEAFF. The CDR3 DNA reads as TGTGCCAGCAGCCCCTTTGGTGGAACTGAAGCTTTCTTT.

V and J are TRBV13 and TRBJ2-4; D remains ambiguous. Germline CDR1 is PRHDT and CDR2 is FYEKMQ (reference sequence). Trimming cost V 8 bases and J 1 base, with 6 bases left between them. CDR3 length equals 12 residues. The CDR3 spells CASAEAKNIQYF. The CDR3 DNA is TGTGCCAGCGCCGAGGCCAAAAACATTCAGTACTTC. Full variable domain (rest looked up from reference TRBV13 and TRBJ2-4): AAGVIQSPRHLIKEKRETATLKCYPIPRHDTVYWYQQGPGQDPQFLISFYEKMQSDKGSIPDRFSAQQFSDYHSELNMSSLELGDSALYFCASAEAKNIQYFGAGTRLSVL.

V usage is TRBV9 and J usage is TRBJ1-3; TRBD1 is a possible D gene (5 bases). Trimming took off 0 bases at V and 4 bases at J, with 17 bases between the two ends. This CDR3 has 17 amino acids. Germline V gene sequence: CDR1 SGDLS, CDR2 YYNGEE. Written as DNA, the CDR3 is TGTGCCAGCAGCGTAGCTATGGGGGATCCAAGGGGAAACACCATATATTTT. Amino acid sequence: CASSVAMGDPRGNTIYF.

In its sample, this clone was seen once. V and J are TRBV27 and TRBJ1-2, with no clear D. This CDR3 is built from 14 residues. Between the trimmed V and J ends, which lost 5 bases and 6 bases, there was a span of 16 bases. CDR1 is MNHEY and CDR2 is SMNVEV in the germline V gene (reference sequence). CDR3 sequence reads: CASSPRGGGDGYTF. The CDR3 nucleotides read TGTGCCAGCAGTCCTCGAGGCGGTGGGGATGGCTACACCTTC.

The chain has TRBV4-1 and TRBJ1-2, with 8 nucleotides matching TRBD1. The CDR3 totals 15 residues. J was trimmed by 6 bases and V by 4 bases; bases with no gene match: 10. The germline CDR1 and CDR2 sequences are MGHRA and YSYEKL. The CDR3 nucleotides read TGCGCCAGCAGCCCTGACGGACAGGGAAAAAATGGCTACACCTTC. Its protein product is CASSPDGQGKNGYTF.

The chain has TRBV6-6 and TRBJ2-2; 7 nucleotides line up with TRBD2. CDR3 length: 15 amino acids. V shed 5 bases, J shed 3 bases, and the junction held 6 bases outside the gene matches. Looked up from germline, CDR1 is MNHNY and CDR2 is SVGAGI (reference sequence). The CDR3 is CASSQQAGDTGELFF. The CDR3 DNA reads as TGTGCCAGCAGTCAACAGGCGGGGGACACCGGGGAGCTGTTTTTT.

CDR3 in DNA: TGTGCCAGCAGCGTAGAGGGGTATGGCTACACCTTC. Residues: CASSVEGYGYTF. The V call is TRBV9, the J call TRBJ1-2, with a possible D match to TRBD1 (5 bases). CDR1 SGDLS and CDR2 YYNGEE come from the germline V gene. V shed 0 bases and J shed 5 bases, with 5 bases lying between them. The CDR3 extends over 12 amino acids.

This chain joins TRBV28 and TRBJ1-2; a possible D gene is TRBD1 (5 bases). The germline CDR1 and CDR2 sequences are MDHEN and SYDVKM. The length of the CDR3 is 10 residues. V lost 8 bases and J 5 bases, leaving 6 bases between the germline ends. The DNA for the CDR3 is TGTGCCAGCCAGGGTTATGGCTACACCTTC. Encoded protein: CASQGYGYTF.

The chain employs TRBV6-1 and TRBJ1-2; tentative D call: TRBD1 (5 bases). This CDR3 comprises 17 residues. The V gene's germline CDR1 is MNHNS and CDR2 SASEGT. The V and J ends lost 0 bases and 4 bases respectively, with 18 bases between them. The chain's CDR3 is CASSEAPPQGSPYGYTF. DNA of the CDR3: TGTGCCAGCAGTGAAGCCCCTCCTCAGGGATCCCCCTATGGCTACACCTTC.

The chain has TRBV2 and TRBJ2-7; D gene unclear. Deletions cut 7 bases from V and 0 bases from J, with 7 bases between. Germline V gene lookup returns CDR1 SNHLY and CDR2 FYNNEI. The length of the CDR3 is 12 residues. For the CDR3, the DNA is TGTGCCAGCACAGCGTTCTCCTACGAGCAGTACTTC. Its protein product is CASTAFSYEQYF. The full variable domain, rest sourced from reference TRBV2 and TRBJ2-7, is EPEVTQTPSHQVTQMGQEVILRCVPISNHLYFYWYRQILGQKVEFLVSFYNNEISEKSEIFDDQFSVERPDGSNFTLKIRSTKLEDSAMYFCASTAFSYEQYFGPGTRLTVT.

The sample holds a few counts of this clone. The chain uses TRBV4-1 and TRBJ1-3; a weak D match, TRBD1 (5 bases). The V gene lost 1 base and the J gene lost 2 bases, with 12 bases spanning the gap. Germline-derived CDR1 and CDR2 are MGHRA and YSYEKL. The CDR3 sequence is 16 residues long. CDR3 DNA sequence: TGCGCCAGCAGCCAAGCCGTTGGGACGGCTGGAAACACCATATATTTT. Translating it yields CASSQAVGTAGNTIYF.

The V call is TRBV20-1, the J call TRBJ2-5; D possibly corresponds to TRBD2 (6 bases). From germline, CDR1 is DFQATT and CDR2 SNEGSKA (reference sequence). V was clipped by 3 bases and J by 5 bases, with 10 bases between them. The CDR3 length is 12 residues. Here the CDR3 DNA reads TGCAGTGCTAGTACTAGCCGGGAGACCCAGTACTTC. Its protein is CSASTSRETQYF.

The rearrangement joins TRBV15 to TRBJ1-5; unclear D gene. V was cut by 0 bases and J by 3 bases, with 12 bases left in between. The germline gives CDR1 LNHNV, CDR2 YYDKDF (reference sequence). The CDR3 is 16 amino acids. This CDR3 reads CATSRESDGNNQPQHF. In DNA, the CDR3 is TGTGCCACCAGCAGAGAGTCCGACGGGAACAATCAGCCCCAGCATTTT.